Below, 5 T cell receptor beta chains from the same sample are listed, as sequenced in a study of cytomegalovirus exposure and HLA in healthy donors. Method: immunoSEQ multiplex PCR; TCRdb's copy keeps in-frame clones and lacks some. There are about 150,000 clones in the sample; about 82% occur only once, and approximately 2.2% lies in the top ten. Sample: PBMCs. These receptors came from a human donor in good health.

The V call is TRBV20-1, the J call TRBJ2-5, with TRBD2 as a possible D gene (7 bases). With 4 bases removed from V and 9 bases from J, the gap between germline ends came to 12 bases. Per the germline V gene, CDR1 is DFQATT and CDR2 is SNEGSKA (reference sequence). The CDR3 length is 11 residues. The CDR3: CSAMGGGSQYF. The CDR3 bases are TGCAGTGCTATGGGGGGGGGCTCCCAGTACTTC.

This chain connects TRBV7-3 to TRBJ2-5; perhaps TRBD2 as D (6 bases). The CDR3 sequence is 13 residues long. V was clipped by 5 bases and J by 11 bases, with 18 bases between them. Germline lookup yields CDR1 SGHTA and CDR2 FQGTGA. Here the CDR3 DNA reads TGTGCCAGCAGCCGCCTGGAGGGAAGTGCACAGTACTTC. Residues: CASSRLEGSAQYF.

The J gene is TRBJ1-5, the V gene TRBV7-2; possibly TRBD1 for D (5 bases). The germline V gene encodes CDR1 SGHTA and CDR2 FQGNSA. V dropped 5 bases and J dropped 5 bases, with 19 bases sitting between them. The CDR3 is made up of 16 amino acids. The CDR3 DNA reads TGTGCCAGCAGCGCCTTTGGCACAGGAATTCATCAGCCCCAGCATTTT. Translating it yields CASSAFGTGIHQPQHF.

This clone was recorded a few times. The V and J genes are TRBV4-1 and TRBJ1-5, with D uncertain. CDR3 length equals 15 residues. With 0 bases removed from V and 1 base from J, the gap between germline ends came to 7 bases. Germline CDR1 and CDR2: MGHRA and YSYEKL. For the CDR3, the DNA is TGCGCCAGCAGCCAAGAGAGGTTAAGCAATCAGCCCCAGCATTTT. Translating gives CASSQERLSNQPQHF.

The chain recombines TRBV7-3 with TRBJ2-2; no reliable D call. The CDR3 is 14 residues long. Germline V gene sequence: CDR1 SGHTA, CDR2 FQGTGA. Trimming shortened V by 5 bases and J by 0 bases, and 7 bases separated the two germline ends. The CDR3 DNA reads TGTGCCAGCAGCCCCTCGGCGAACACCGGGGAGCTGTTTTTT. It specifies CASSPSANTGELFF.